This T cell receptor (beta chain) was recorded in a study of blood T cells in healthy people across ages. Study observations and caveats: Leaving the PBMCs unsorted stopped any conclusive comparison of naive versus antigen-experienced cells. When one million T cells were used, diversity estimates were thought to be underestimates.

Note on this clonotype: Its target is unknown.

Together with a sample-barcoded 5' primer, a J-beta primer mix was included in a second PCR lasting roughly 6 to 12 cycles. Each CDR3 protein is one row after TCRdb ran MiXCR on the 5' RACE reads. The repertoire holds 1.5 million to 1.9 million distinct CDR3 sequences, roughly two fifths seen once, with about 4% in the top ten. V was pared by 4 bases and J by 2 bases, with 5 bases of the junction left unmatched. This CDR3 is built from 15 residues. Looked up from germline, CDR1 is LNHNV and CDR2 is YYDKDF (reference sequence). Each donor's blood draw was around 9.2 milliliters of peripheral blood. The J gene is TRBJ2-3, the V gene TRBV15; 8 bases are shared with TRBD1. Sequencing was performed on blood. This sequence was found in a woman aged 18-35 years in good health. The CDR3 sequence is CATSNGQGVTDTQYF. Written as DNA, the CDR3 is TGTGCCACCAGCAACGGACAGGGAGTCACAGATACGCAGTATTTT.